This entry describes one T cell receptor beta chain. Its target is not known. The entry originates in a study of shared clonotypes between healthy human individuals. Overall study: The cohort comprised a couple of women and a few men. Their ages spanned 18 to 49 years. Points from the study as a whole: Even with large depth, rarefaction showed that sorted-subset sequencing was incomplete.

Terminally differentiated effector memory CD45RA+ cells were left out of the naive CD8 fraction, which was CD45RO-negative and positively selected for CCR7. This table comes from immunoSEQ multiplex PCR, and its TCRdb copy is limited to in-frame clones, with some not included. The sample shows some 2.1 million clones, about 94% of them seen only once. V lost 3 bases, J lost 5 bases, and 12 bases stayed unmatched. Germline V gene sequence: CDR1 MNHNS, CDR2 SASEGT. The CDR3 is 17 residues long. The sequenced sample was naive CD8+ T cells sorted from blood. This rearrangement joins TRBV6-1 to TRBJ2-5; 10 bases agree with TRBD2. The origin of this receptor is a man between 18 and 29 years old in good health. CDR3 DNA sequence: TGTGCCAGCAGTGAGCCAATAAGCGGGGGGGCCGAGGAGACCCAGTACTTC. This codes for CASSEPISGGAEETQYF.